This T cell receptor beta chain was recorded in a study of T cell responses to AZD1222 COVID-19 vaccine. Across the whole study: Analysis merged second doses at about 4 or about 12 weeks.

Germline CDR1 KGHDR, CDR2 SFDVKD. The CDR3 consists of 13 residues. V shed 7 bases and J 3 bases; nucleotides not matched to a gene: 4. Overall study results and limits: Once two AZD1222 doses were given, Spike-specific TCR breadth and depth went up. Targets within unmutated variant regions were reportedly found for nearly half of spike-specific TCRs.

Only in-frame clones appear in the TCRdb table, and some are missing; sequencing was by immunoSEQ multiplex PCR. In the table there are about 150,000 clones, roughly nine tenths of which are singletons. Note on this clone: The target antigen is unknown.

This receptor was obtained from an adult in good health. The genes are TRBV24-1 and TRBJ1-2; 7 nucleotides align to TRBD1. Sequences were derived from peripheral blood, sampled on day 0 of AZD1222 vaccination. The CDR3, as DNA: TGTGCCACCAGACCCGGGACAGACTATGGCTACACCTTC. It yields the protein CATRPGTDYGYTF.